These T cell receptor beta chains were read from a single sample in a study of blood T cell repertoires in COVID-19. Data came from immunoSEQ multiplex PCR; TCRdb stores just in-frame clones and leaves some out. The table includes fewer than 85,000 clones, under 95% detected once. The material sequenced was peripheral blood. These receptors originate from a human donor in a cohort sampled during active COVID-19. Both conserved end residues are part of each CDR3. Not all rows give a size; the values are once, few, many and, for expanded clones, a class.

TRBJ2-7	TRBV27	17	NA	CASSLVCRGQGLCEQYF
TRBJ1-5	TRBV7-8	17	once	CASSASPGTGNFGPQHF
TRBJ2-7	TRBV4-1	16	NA	CASSQAFRQGSYEQYF
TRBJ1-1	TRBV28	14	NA	CASTQATGLYEAFF
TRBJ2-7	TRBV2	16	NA	CASSDPSTGRSYEQYF
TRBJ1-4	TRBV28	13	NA	CASSLDRVEKLFF
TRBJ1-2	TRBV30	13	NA	CAWSLGQGGGYTF
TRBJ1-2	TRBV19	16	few	CASSSPLGTGEYGYTF
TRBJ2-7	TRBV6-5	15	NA	CASSPSDRGPYEQYF
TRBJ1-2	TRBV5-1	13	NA	CASSSTGSYGYTF